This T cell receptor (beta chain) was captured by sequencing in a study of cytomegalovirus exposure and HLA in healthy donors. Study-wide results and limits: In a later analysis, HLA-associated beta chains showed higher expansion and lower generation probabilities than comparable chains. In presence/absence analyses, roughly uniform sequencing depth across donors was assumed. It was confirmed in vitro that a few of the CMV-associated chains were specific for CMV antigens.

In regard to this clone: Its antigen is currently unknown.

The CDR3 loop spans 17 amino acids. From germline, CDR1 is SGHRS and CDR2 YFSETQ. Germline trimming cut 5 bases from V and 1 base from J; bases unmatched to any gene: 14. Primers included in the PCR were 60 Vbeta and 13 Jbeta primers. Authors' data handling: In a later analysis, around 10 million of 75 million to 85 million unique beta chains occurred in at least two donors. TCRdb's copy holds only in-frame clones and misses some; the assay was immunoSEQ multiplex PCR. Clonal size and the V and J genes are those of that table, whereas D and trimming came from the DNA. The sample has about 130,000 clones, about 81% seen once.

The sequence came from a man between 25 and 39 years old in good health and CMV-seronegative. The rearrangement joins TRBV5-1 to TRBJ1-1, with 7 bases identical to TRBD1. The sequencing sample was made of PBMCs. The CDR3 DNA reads TGCGCCAGCAGGTCTGGTTGGGGTTGGACAGGGAACACTGAAGCTTTCTTT. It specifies CASRSGWGWTGNTEAFF. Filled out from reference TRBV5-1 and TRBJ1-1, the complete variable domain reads KAGVTQTPRYLIKTRGQQVTLSCSPISGHRSVSWYQQTPGQGLQFLFEYFSETQRNKGNFPGRFSGRQFSNSRSEMNVSTLELGDSALYLCASRSGWGWTGNTEAFFGQGTRLTVV.